One sample yielded the 25 T cell receptor beta chains listed below, sequenced in a study of cytomegalovirus exposure and HLA in healthy donors. Primers for the PCR totalled 60 Vbeta and 13 Jbeta. Method: immunoSEQ multiplex PCR; TCRdb's copy keeps in-frame clones and lacks some. The sample records about 93,000 clones, around 80% being singletons. The specimen was PBMCs. The receptor source for this set is a man younger than 45 in good health and CMV-seronegative.

This chain joins TRBV6-1 and TRBJ2-2, with 10 bases aligning to TRBD1. J lost 5 bases, V lost 6 bases, and 6 bases had no gene match. Germline V gene sequence: CDR1 MNHNS, CDR2 SASEGT. The CDR3 has 15 amino acids. CDR3 sequence reads: CASSTGTGETGELFF. CDR3 DNA: TGTGCCAGCAGCACCGGGACAGGGGAGACCGGGGAGCTGTTTTTT.

The chain recombines TRBV11-2 with TRBJ1-2, with D perhaps TRBD1 (5 bases). This CDR3 region has 17 residues. Trimming shortened V by 7 bases and J by 7 bases, and 28 bases separated the two germline ends. CDR1 and CDR2 from the germline V gene are SGHAT and FQNNGV. The CDR3 coding sequence is TGTGCCAGCACCCTCGGGGGGGGTCCTGGGTTTAGTCGTGGCTACACCTTC. Translating gives CASTLGGGPGFSRGYTF.

This clone showed up just a few times. The chain recombines TRBV6-5 with TRBJ1-1; unclear D gene. The ends were cut back, 8 bases at V and 0 bases at J, with 10 bases in the middle. This CDR3 contains 13 residues. Germline-derived CDR1 and CDR2 are MNHEY and SVGAGI. CDR3 residues: CASGLRVNTEAFF. CDR3 DNA sequence: TGTGCCAGCGGGCTTAGAGTGAACACTGAAGCTTTCTTT.

About this clone: This sample also contains other DNA sequences that code for the same CDR3. The chain carries TRBV30 and TRBJ1-5; possible D gene TRBD1, 5 bases. In germline, CDR1 is GTSNPN, CDR2 SVGIG (reference sequence). This CDR3 contains 13 residues. Trimming shortened V by 0 bases and J by 2 bases, and 5 bases separated the two germline ends. In nucleotides, the CDR3 is TGTGCCTGGAGTGTACAGGGCAATCAGCCCCAGCATTTT. This encodes CAWSVQGNQPQHF. Based on the CDR3 plus reference TRBV30 and TRBJ1-5, the full variable domain is SQTIHQWPATLVQPVGSPLSLECTVEGTSNPNLYWYRQAAGRGLQLLFYSVGIGQISSEVPQNLSASRPQDRQFILSSKKLLLSDSGFYLCAWSVQGNQPQHFGDGTRLSIL.

V is TRBV4-3 and J is TRBJ2-1, with D perhaps TRBD2 (5 bases). Germline V gene data show CDR1 as LGHNA and CDR2 as YSLEER. Trimming removed 4 bases from V and 4 bases from J, with 17 bases in between. CDR3 size: 16 residues. CDR3 DNA: TGCGCCAGCAGCCGAAATTCGTGGACTGAATACAATGAGCAGTTCTTC. It is translated as CASSRNSWTEYNEQFF.

The V and J genes are TRBV23-1 and TRBJ1-6; no clear D. TRBV23-1 is reported as an ORF; its role is uncertain. This CDR3 comprises 18 residues. Trimming pared 7 bases from V and 2 bases from J, leaving 21 bases between. CDR3 sequence reads: CASINRWEGNTYNSPLHF. The CDR3 DNA reads as TGCGCCAGCATCAACCGGTGGGAGGGAAACACCTATAATTCACCCCTCCACTTT.

J is TRBJ1-4 and V is TRBV18; a weak D match, TRBD1 (5 bases). Deletions cut 2 bases from V and 8 bases from J, with 12 bases between. This CDR3 has 14 residues. Germline V gene data show CDR1 as KGHSH and CDR2 as LQKENI. CDR3 sequence: CASSPTGGDEKLFF. In nucleotides, the CDR3 is TGTGCCAGCTCACCAACGGGGGGAGACGAAAAACTGTTTTTT.

The CDR3 protein is CASSYRVNEQFF. CDR3 DNA sequence: TGTGCCAGCAGCTACAGGGTCAATGAGCAGTTCTTC. V gene TRBV7-9 combines with J gene TRBJ2-1; tentatively, D is TRBD1 (6 bases). The CDR3 sequence is 12 residues long. V was shortened by 4 bases and J by 6 bases, with 7 bases between the two germline ends. The germline CDR1 and CDR2 sequences are SEHNR and FQNEAQ (reference sequence).

The gene calls are TRBV7-7 and TRBJ2-5; D unresolved. The CDR3 loop spans 13 amino acids. Germline V gene data show CDR1 as SSHAT and CDR2 as FNYEAQ (reference sequence). The V end lost 8 bases, the J end lost 5 bases, and 15 bases lay between the germline ends. The CDR3 coding sequence is TGTGCCAGCTCCATTGGCAGGCTTGAGACCCAGTACTTC. Amino acids: CASSIGRLETQYF.

The chain couples TRBV5-5 to TRBJ1-2, with a possible D match to TRBD1 (6 bases). The V and J ends lost 7 bases and 7 bases respectively, with 23 bases between them. There are 15 residues in the CDR3. The germline gives CDR1 SGHKS, CDR2 YYEKEE (reference sequence). DNA of the CDR3: TGTGCCAGCGGAGACTCTTTCCAGGGGATGGGTGGCTACACCTTC. Protein: CASGDSFQGMGGYTF.

This clone was seen more than once but under ten times. This chain connects TRBV7-8 to TRBJ1-5; the D is unclear. Trimming pared 5 bases from V and 3 bases from J, leaving 14 bases between. Germline lookup yields CDR1 SGHVS and CDR2 FQNEAQ. The CDR3 length is 15 residues. The CDR3 sequence: CASSSQRSLNQPQHF. The CDR3, as DNA: TGTGCCAGCAGCAGCCAGCGGTCCCTCAATCAGCCCCAGCATTTT.

V usage is TRBV14 and J usage is TRBJ2-5; 10 positions agree with TRBD1. The trim removed 4 bases at V and 5 bases at J, leaving 7 bases unmatched. The CDR3 contains 15 residues. The V gene's germline CDR1 is SGHDN and CDR2 FVKESK. Written as DNA, the CDR3 is TGTGCCAGCAGCCTAAGGACAGGGGGTGTCGAGACCCAGTACTTC. Protein: CASSLRTGGVETQYF.

In DNA, the CDR3 is TGTGCCATTGGGGGGGGACAGGGGACAGATACGCAGTATTTT. Protein: CAIGGGQGTDTQYF. The chain employs TRBV10-3 and TRBJ2-3, with 10 bases that match TRBD1. The trim removed 9 bases at V and 3 bases at J, leaving 6 bases unmatched. The V gene's germline CDR1 is ENHRY and CDR2 SYGVKD. CDR3 length equals 14 residues.

The gene calls are TRBV9 and TRBJ1-2; possibly TRBD1 for D (6 bases). The CDR3 is 15 amino acids. In germline, CDR1 is SGDLS, CDR2 YYNGEE. V was shortened by 2 bases and J by 3 bases, with 14 bases between the two germline ends. CDR3 bases: TGTGCCAGCAGCGTGGGTGTGGACAGAGACTATGGCTACACCTTC. Its protein is CASSVGVDRDYGYTF.

This sequence joins TRBV5-1 and TRBJ1-2; D possibly corresponds to TRBD1 (5 bases). The germline gives CDR1 SGHRS, CDR2 YFSETQ. The germline V and J ends were trimmed by 2 bases and 4 bases, with 15 bases remaining between them. The CDR3 is 15 residues long. CDR3 bases: TGCGCCAGCAGCTTCGGACCACAGGAGGGCTATGGCTACACCTTC. This codes for CASSFGPQEGYGYTF.

The rearrangement uses TRBV11-1 and TRBJ2-1; unclear D gene. Trimming took off 1 base at V and 3 bases at J, with 10 bases between the two ends. Germline V gives CDR1 SGHAT, CDR2 FQDESV (reference sequence). The CDR3 spans 15 residues. Here the CDR3 DNA reads TGTGCCAGCAGCTTAGTAGCCGGAATCTACAATGAGCAGTTCTTC. It specifies CASSLVAGIYNEQFF.

The chain links TRBV27 to TRBJ2-3, with D maybe TRBD2 (5 bases). The CDR3 runs 13 residues. Between the trimmed V and J ends, which lost 8 bases and 7 bases, there was a span of 16 bases. Per germline, CDR1 MNHEY and CDR2 SMNVEV (reference sequence). This CDR3 is CASGVTRSYTQYF. CDR3 bases: TGTGCCAGCGGGGTAACTAGGTCCTATACGCAGTATTTT.

This clone was seen a single time. The genes are TRBV6-1 and TRBJ2-5; D is unresolved. The end of the DNA is better explained by TRBJ2-7, so the J call may be wrong. CDR1 and CDR2 from the germline V gene are MNHNS and SASEGT. The CDR3 is made up of 15 amino acids. The CDR3 loop reads CASSSAVQSSYEQYF. The CDR3 nucleotides are TGTGCCAGCAGTTCCGCGGTCCAGAGCTCCTACGAGCAGTACTTC.

The chain couples TRBV25-1 to TRBJ2-1, with 11 bases aligning to TRBD2. The CDR3 contains 15 residues. V lost 3 bases and J lost 9; bases outside the gene matches: 7. The V gene's germline CDR1 is MGHDK and CDR2 SYGVNS. In DNA, the CDR3 is TGTGCCAGCAGTGAGGTAGCGGGGGGGCGGGGTGAGCAGTTCTTC. Translation: CASSEVAGGRGEQFF.

J is TRBJ1-2 and V is TRBV10-3, with a possible D match to TRBD1 (6 bases). V was clipped by 10 bases and J by 7 bases, with 16 bases between them. The CDR3 length is 12 residues. Per germline, CDR1 ENHRY and CDR2 SYGVKD. CDR3 in amino acids: CATSDSLCGYTF. CDR3 in DNA: TGTGCCACGTCGGACAGCCTCTGTGGCTACACCTTC.

The V and J genes are TRBV11-2 and TRBJ2-1, with D possibly TRBD2 on 5 matching bases. V lost 5 bases, J lost 9 bases, and 11 bases lay in between. The CDR3 covers 12 residues. Germline V gives CDR1 SGHAT, CDR2 FQNNGV. The DNA for the CDR3 is TGTGCCAGCAGCAAACTCCGGGGTGAGCAGTTCTTC. Its protein product is CASSKLRGEQFF.

This sequence joins TRBV16 and TRBJ1-2, with D unclear. There are 15 residues in the CDR3. The V gene lost 4 bases and the J gene lost 2 bases, with 14 bases spanning the gap. CDR1 and CDR2 from the germline V gene are KGHSY and FQNENV. In nucleotides, the CDR3 is TGTGCCAGCAGCCGCTATTATACGGGGAACTATGGCTACACCTTC. It codes for CASSRYYTGNYGYTF.

The genes are TRBV9 and TRBJ2-2, with TRBD2 identical over 8 bases. V lost 4 bases and J lost 8; bases outside the gene matches: 10. Germline lookup yields CDR1 SGDLS and CDR2 YYNGEE. This CDR3 spans 15 amino acids. The CDR3 spells CASSFRGTSKGELFF. The CDR3 region has the DNA TGTGCCAGCAGCTTCAGAGGGACTAGTAAAGGGGAGCTGTTTTTT. Looking up the rest from reference TRBV9 and TRBJ2-2 gives the full variable domain: DSGVTQTPKHLITATGQRVTLRCSPRSGDLSVYWYQQSLDQGLQFLIQYYNGEERAKGNILERFSAQQFPDLHSELNLSSLELGDSALYFCASSFRGTSKGELFFGEGSRLTVL.

The V call is TRBV27, the J call TRBJ1-1; TRBD1 matches at 8 bases. Trimming removed 6 bases from V and 5 bases from J; junction bases left unmatched: 5. Germline assignment: CDR1 MNHEY and CDR2 SMNVEV (reference sequence). The CDR3 runs to 13 residues. The CDR3: CASSRRGRTEAFF. In DNA form, the CDR3 reads TGTGCCAGCAGCCGCAGGGGGCGTACTGAAGCTTTCTTT.

This clone turned up a few times. The V call is TRBV4-3, the J call TRBJ1-4; TRBD1 matches at 9 bases. The germline V gene encodes CDR1 LGHNA and CDR2 YSLEER. J lost 4 bases, V lost 4 bases, and 10 bases had no gene match. The CDR3 sequence is 17 residues long. CDR3 sequence: CASSPSLDRGFNEKLFF. The CDR3 region has the DNA TGCGCCAGCAGCCCCTCCCTCGACAGGGGGTTTAATGAAAAACTGTTTTTT.